This TCR beta chain is from a study of T cells in localized non-small cell lung cancer. Study results and caveats: A single tumor region was sequenced, leaving heterogeneity possible. Higher blood T cell density tracked longer overall survival. Out of the top 100 tumor clones, a median around 60 were seen in adjacent lung. Highest T cell clonality was seen in uninvolved adjacent lung, surpassing that measured in tumor.

TCRdb's table, derived via immunoSEQ multiplex PCR, lists solely in-frame clones and lacks some. The sample records about 23,000 clones, about 86% being singletons. This clone has more than one count but fewer than ten. Its cognate antigen is unknown. V dropped 4 bases and J dropped 5; count of bases not matched to a gene: 8. Germline lookup yields CDR1 SGHTS and CDR2 YDEGEE. The CDR3 totals 14 residues. The rearrangement uses TRBV5-8 and TRBJ1-2; 7 bases are shared with TRBD1. This TCR was recovered from a woman aged 35 to 69 with stage I lung adenocarcinoma. This material consisted of peripheral blood, taken before any cancer treatment. CDR3 loop: CASSRGQEGYGYTF. CDR3 in DNA: TGTGCCAGCAGCCGAGGACAGGAGGGGTATGGCTACACCTTC.